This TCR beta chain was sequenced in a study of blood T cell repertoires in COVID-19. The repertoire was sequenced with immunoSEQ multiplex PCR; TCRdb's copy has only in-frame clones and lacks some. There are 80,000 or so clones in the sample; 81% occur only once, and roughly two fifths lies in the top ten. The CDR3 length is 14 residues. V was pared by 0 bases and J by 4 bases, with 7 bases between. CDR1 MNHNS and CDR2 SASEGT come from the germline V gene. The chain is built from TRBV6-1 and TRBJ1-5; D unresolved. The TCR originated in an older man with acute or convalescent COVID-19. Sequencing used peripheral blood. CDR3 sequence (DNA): TGTGCCAGCAGTGAAGCGCGCGGAAATCAGCCCCAGCATTTT. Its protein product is CASSEARGNQPQHF.